These 18 T cell receptor beta chains originate from one sample sequenced in a study of blood T cell repertoires in COVID-19. Measured with immunoSEQ multiplex PCR; TCRdb has only the in-frame clones, and not every one. The sample holds some 670,000 clones, approximately 90% seen once. Sequencing was carried out using peripheral blood. The receptors originated from a woman between 18 and 29 years old with acute or convalescent COVID-19.

The chain links TRBV19 to TRBJ1-2; D gene uncertain. The germline gives CDR1 LNHDA, CDR2 SQIVND (reference sequence). This CDR3 region has 9 residues. V dropped 9 bases and J dropped 5 bases, with 4 bases sitting between them. The CDR3 protein is CARRYGYTF. DNA of the CDR3: TGTGCCAGGAGGTATGGCTACACCTTC.

V usage is TRBV5-4 and J usage is TRBJ2-7, with a possible D match to TRBD1 (6 bases). Trimming shortened V by 4 bases and J by 2 bases, and 13 bases separated the two germline ends. Germline V gene lookup returns CDR1 SGHNT and CDR2 YYREEE (reference sequence). The CDR3 length is 14 residues. CDR3 amino acids: CASSNRDTTYEQYF. The CDR3 DNA follows: TGTGCCAGCAGCAACCGGGACACGACCTACGAGCAGTACTTC.

The V call is TRBV11-2, the J call TRBJ2-3; 10 bases align to TRBD2. Trimming at V came to 5 bases and at J to 11 bases, leaving 10 bases not matched to a gene. The CDR3 is made up of 14 amino acids. In germline, CDR1 is SGHAT, CDR2 FQNNGV. The CDR3 DNA reads TGTGCCAGCAGCGCCATAGCGGGGGGTCACAAGCAGTATTTT. This translates into CASSAIAGGHKQYF.

The CDR3 sequence: CASGTAGGRTEAFF. In nucleotides, the CDR3 is TGTGCTAGTGGCACGGCGGGGGGGAGGACTGAAGCTTTCTTT. This chain joins TRBV12-5 and TRBJ1-1; D is possibly TRBD1 (5 bases). Germline V CDR1 and CDR2: LGHNT, FRNRAP. This CDR3 region has 14 residues. V dropped 6 bases and J dropped 5 bases, with 16 bases sitting between them.

This chain connects TRBV29-1 to TRBJ1-1, with TRBD1 as a possible D gene (5 bases). The germline CDR1 and CDR2 sequences are SQVTM and ANQGSEA. The CDR3 is 13 residues long. Trimming pared 4 bases from V and 8 bases from J, leaving 17 bases between. The chain's CDR3 is CSVGLLGGGEAFF. The DNA of the CDR3 is TGCAGCGTTGGATTACTTGGGGGAGGGGAAGCTTTCTTT.

The rearrangement links TRBV15 to TRBJ2-3; 8 bases fit TRBD2. V trimming: 8 bases; J trimming: 6 bases; junction bases outside the gene matches: 10. Germline values: CDR1 LNHNV, CDR2 YYDKDF (reference sequence). The CDR3 length is 14 residues. The CDR3: CATSTRGGHDTQYF. The CDR3 DNA sequence: TGTGCCACCTCAACCCGGGGGGGCCACGATACGCAGTATTTT.

The chain has TRBV7-9 and TRBJ1-2, with 10 bases aligning to TRBD1. The CDR3 consists of 15 residues. Germline V gives CDR1 SEHNR, CDR2 FQNEAQ (reference sequence). V gave up 5 bases and J gave up 4 bases; unmatched junction bases: 7. DNA for the CDR3: TGTGCCAGCAGCGGTGACAGGGGGCTATTCTATGGCTACACCTTC. Translated, it gives CASSGDRGLFYGYTF.

V gene TRBV18 combines with J gene TRBJ1-1; maybe TRBD1 (6 bases). Germline loops: CDR1 KGHSH, CDR2 LQKENI. The V and J ends lost 6 bases and 1 base respectively, with 15 bases between them. This CDR3 has 15 amino acids. As DNA, the CDR3 is TGTGCCAGCTCCCCTACTAGACAGGCGAACACTGAAGCTTTCTTT. Translated: CASSPTRQANTEAFF. The full variable domain, completed using reference TRBV18 and TRBJ1-1, is NAGVMQNPRHLVRRRGQEARLRCSPMKGHSHVYWYRQLPEEGLKFMVYLQKENIIDESGMPKERFSAEFPKEGPSILRIQQVVRGDSAAYFCASSPTRQANTEAFFGQGTRLTVV.

This chain uses TRBV7-9 with TRBJ2-2, with D possibly TRBD1 on 5 matching bases. V lost 7 bases, J lost 7 bases, and 13 bases lay in between. CDR3 size: 13 residues. Germline V gene sequence: CDR1 SEHNR, CDR2 FQNEAQ (reference sequence). The CDR3 loop reads CASIQGGDGELFF. The CDR3 DNA reads TGTGCCAGCATCCAGGGTGGGGACGGGGAGCTGTTTTTT.

The gene calls are TRBV7-6 and TRBJ2-3; 9 bases align to TRBD2. The ends lost 1 base at V and 0 bases at J; junction bases unmatched: 2. CDR1 is SGHVS, CDR2 FNYEAQ, per germline. The CDR3 has 16 amino acids. This CDR3 is CASSLVAGGSTDTQYF. The CDR3 DNA sequence: TGTGCCAGCAGCTTAGTGGCGGGGGGGAGCACAGATACGCAGTATTTT.

The chain combines TRBV9 with TRBJ2-2; 7 bases agree with TRBD1. Germline V gives CDR1 SGDLS, CDR2 YYNGEE. V gave up 2 bases and J gave up 1 base; unmatched junction bases: 2. This CDR3 spans 15 amino acids. CDR3 in amino acids: CASSVRGQNTGELFF. The CDR3 DNA is TGTGCCAGCAGCGTGAGGGGGCAGAACACCGGGGAGCTGTTTTTT.

The chain has TRBV2 and TRBJ2-1; TRBD2 matches 13 bases. The CDR3 contains 14 residues. CDR1 is SNHLY and CDR2 is FYNNEI in the germline V gene. V dropped 6 bases and J dropped 10; count of bases not matched to a gene: 6. CDR3 protein: CASRDRLAGGEQFF. For the CDR3, the DNA is TGTGCCAGCAGGGATCGACTAGCGGGGGGAGAGCAGTTCTTC.

The chain carries TRBV28 and TRBJ1-1, with D unclear. The CDR3 is made up of 14 amino acids. Trimming left V 6 bases short and J 6 bases short, with 17 bases between. CDR1 is MDHEN, CDR2 SYDVKM, per germline. CDR3 coding DNA: TGTGCCAGCAGGAGGGTTCTTCTTTTCTCTGAAGCTTTCTTT. This gives the protein CASRRVLLFSEAFF.

The chain employs TRBV7-5 and TRBJ2-5; the table's D call TRBD2 went unverified against the DNA. TRBV7-5 is labeled a pseudogene. There are 18 residues in the CDR3. CDR3 coding DNA: TGTGCCAGAAGCTTAGAGGCTAGCGGGGGGGCTTGGCAAGAGACCCAGTACTTC. The encoded protein is CARSLEASGGAWQETQYF.

This rearrangement joins TRBV18 to TRBJ2-3; 10 positions match TRBD2. The CDR3 has 16 residues. After removal of 3 bases from V and 0 bases from J, the junction contained 3 bases not matched to a gene. In germline, CDR1 is KGHSH, CDR2 LQKENI. The CDR3 reads CASSPASGGSTDTQYF. The DNA of the CDR3 is TGTGCCAGCTCACCGGCTAGCGGGGGCAGCACAGATACGCAGTATTTT.

V usage is TRBV27 and J usage is TRBJ2-1; TRBD1 matches at 8 bases. Per germline, CDR1 MNHEY and CDR2 SMNVEV (reference sequence). The CDR3 consists of 13 residues. The trim removed 3 bases at V and 9 bases at J, leaving 4 bases unmatched. This CDR3 is CASSFPGQGEQFF. Here the CDR3 DNA reads TGTGCCAGCAGTTTCCCTGGACAGGGTGAGCAGTTCTTC.

The V gene is TRBV28, the J gene TRBJ1-4; the D gene is possibly TRBD1 (5 bases). CDR1 MDHEN and CDR2 SYDVKM come from the germline V gene. The CDR3 is made up of 16 amino acids. The V end was cut by 3 bases, the J end by 7 bases, with 18 bases between. DNA of the CDR3: TGTGCCAGCAGTTTTGGTTTCGGGGGAAGTTTTGAAAAACTGTTTTTT. Its protein product is CASSFGFGGSFEKLFF.

The chain carries TRBV5-6 and TRBJ1-5; possible D gene TRBD1, 5 bases. The V gene's germline CDR1 is SGHDT and CDR2 YYEEEE. V shed 1 base and J shed 5 bases, with 13 bases lying between them. The CDR3 is 15 amino acids. The CDR3 region is CASSLRHGGYQPQHF. For the CDR3, the DNA is TGTGCCAGCAGCTTGCGACATGGGGGGTATCAGCCCCAGCATTTT.